Described below is a single T cell receptor beta chain sequence and its context. The V end lost 7 bases, the J end lost 9 bases, and 26 bases lay between the germline ends. Germline V gives CDR1 LNHDA, CDR2 SQIVND (reference sequence). This CDR3 comprises 16 residues. The assay was immunoSEQ multiplex PCR, and TCRdb's table has in-frame clones only and misses some. The sample includes some 80,000 clones, about 91% seen only once; the top ten take roughly 1.4%. The data are from a study of T cell changes during pregnancy in multiple sclerosis. The source of this sequence is a female donor with multiple sclerosis, enrolled in a pregnancy study. The chain has TRBV19 and TRBJ2-3, with D perhaps TRBD2 (6 bases). This material consisted of peripheral blood, taken before pregnancy. The CDR3 bases are TGTGCCAGTACCTCGTTGCTCGGGGGACCCGCCGAAACGCAGTATTTT. Its protein product is CASTSLLGGPAETQYF.